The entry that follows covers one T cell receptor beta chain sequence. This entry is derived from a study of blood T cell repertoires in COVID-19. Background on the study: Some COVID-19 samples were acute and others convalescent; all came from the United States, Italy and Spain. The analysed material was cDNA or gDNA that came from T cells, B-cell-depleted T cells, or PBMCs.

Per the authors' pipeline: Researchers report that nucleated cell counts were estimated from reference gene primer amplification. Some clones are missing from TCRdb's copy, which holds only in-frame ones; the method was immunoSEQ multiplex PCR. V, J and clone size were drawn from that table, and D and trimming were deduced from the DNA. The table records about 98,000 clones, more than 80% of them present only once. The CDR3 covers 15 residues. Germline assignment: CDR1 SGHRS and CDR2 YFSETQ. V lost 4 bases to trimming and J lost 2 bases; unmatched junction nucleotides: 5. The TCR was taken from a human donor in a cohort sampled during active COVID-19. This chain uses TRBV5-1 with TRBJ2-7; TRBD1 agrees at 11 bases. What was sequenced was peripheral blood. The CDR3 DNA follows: TGCGCCAGCAGCAATGCGGACAGGGGGCCCTACGAGCAGTACTTC. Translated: CASSNADRGPYEQYF.